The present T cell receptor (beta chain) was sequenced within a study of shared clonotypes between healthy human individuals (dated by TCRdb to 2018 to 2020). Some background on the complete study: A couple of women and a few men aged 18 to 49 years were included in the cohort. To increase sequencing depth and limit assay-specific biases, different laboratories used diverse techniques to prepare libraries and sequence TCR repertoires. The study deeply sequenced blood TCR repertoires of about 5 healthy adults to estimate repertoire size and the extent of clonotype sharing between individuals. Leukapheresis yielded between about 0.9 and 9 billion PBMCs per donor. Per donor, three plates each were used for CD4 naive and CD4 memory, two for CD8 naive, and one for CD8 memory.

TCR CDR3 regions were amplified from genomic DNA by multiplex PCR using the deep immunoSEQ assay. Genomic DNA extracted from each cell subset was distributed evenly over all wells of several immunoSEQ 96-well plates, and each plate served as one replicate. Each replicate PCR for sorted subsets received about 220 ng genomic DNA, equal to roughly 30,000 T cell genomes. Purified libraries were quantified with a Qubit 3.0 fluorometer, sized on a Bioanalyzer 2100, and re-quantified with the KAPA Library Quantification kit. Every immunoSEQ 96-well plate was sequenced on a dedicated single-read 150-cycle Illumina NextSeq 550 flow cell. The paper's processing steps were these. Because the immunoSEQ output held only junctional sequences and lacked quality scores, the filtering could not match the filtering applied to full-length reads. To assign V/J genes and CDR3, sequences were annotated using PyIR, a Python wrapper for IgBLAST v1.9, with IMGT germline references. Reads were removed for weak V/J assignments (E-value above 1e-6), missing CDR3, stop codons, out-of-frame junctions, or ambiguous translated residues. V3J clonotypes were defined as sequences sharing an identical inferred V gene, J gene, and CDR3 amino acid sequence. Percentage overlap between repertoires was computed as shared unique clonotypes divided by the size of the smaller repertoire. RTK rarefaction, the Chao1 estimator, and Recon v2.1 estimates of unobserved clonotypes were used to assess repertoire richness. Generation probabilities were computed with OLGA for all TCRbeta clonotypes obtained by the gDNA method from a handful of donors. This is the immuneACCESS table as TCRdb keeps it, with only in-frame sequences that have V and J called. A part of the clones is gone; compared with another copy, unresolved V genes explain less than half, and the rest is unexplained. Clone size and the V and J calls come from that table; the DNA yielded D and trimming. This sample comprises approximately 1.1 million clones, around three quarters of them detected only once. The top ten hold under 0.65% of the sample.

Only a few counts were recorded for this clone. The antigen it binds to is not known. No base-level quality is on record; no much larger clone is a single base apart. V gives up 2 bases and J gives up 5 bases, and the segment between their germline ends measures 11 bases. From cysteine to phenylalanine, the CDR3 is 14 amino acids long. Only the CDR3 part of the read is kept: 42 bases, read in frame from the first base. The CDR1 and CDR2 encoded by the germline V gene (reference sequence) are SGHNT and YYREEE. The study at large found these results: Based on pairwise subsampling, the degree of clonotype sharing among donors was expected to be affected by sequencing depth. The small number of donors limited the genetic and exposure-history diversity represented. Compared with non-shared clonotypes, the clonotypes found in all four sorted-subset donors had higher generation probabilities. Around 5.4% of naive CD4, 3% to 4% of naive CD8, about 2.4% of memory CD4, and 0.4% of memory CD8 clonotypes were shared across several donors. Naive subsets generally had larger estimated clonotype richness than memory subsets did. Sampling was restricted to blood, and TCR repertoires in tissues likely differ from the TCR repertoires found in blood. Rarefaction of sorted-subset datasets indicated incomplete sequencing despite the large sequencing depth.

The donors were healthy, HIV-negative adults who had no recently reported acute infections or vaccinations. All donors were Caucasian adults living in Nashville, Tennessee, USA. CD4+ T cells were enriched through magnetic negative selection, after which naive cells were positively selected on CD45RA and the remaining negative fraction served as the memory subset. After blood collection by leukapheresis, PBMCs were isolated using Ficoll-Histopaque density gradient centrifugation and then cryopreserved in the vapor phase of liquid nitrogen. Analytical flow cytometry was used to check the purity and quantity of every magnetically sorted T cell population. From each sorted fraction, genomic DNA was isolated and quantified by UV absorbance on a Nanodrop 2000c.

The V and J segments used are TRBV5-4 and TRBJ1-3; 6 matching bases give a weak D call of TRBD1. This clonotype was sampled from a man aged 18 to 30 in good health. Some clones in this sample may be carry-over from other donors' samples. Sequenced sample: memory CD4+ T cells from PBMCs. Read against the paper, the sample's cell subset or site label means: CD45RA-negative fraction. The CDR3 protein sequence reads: CASSFAGGRNTIYF. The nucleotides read TGTGCCAGCAGCTTTGCGGGGGGCAGAAACACCATATATTTT.